Listed below are T cell receptor beta chains from one sample, sequenced in a study of T cells in Graves' hyperthyroidism and ophthalmopathy. TCRdb ran MiXCR on the multiplex PCR reads and lists one entry per CDR3 protein. This sample has a few hundred thousand distinct CDR3 sequences; roughly an eighth occur once, and the top ten carry 30% to 40%. The sample was blood. The receptor source for this set is a woman aged 40-49 years with Graves' ophthalmopathy. The CDR3 runs from the conserved cysteine through the conserved F or W. The order of the fields is CDR3 protein, CDR3 DNA, clone size, D gene, J gene, V gene. The D gene is left open where the match is weak. Part of the rows lack a size; the others show once, few, many or a class for expanded clones.

cdr3_aa: CASSWDAYEQYF; cdr3_nt: TGTGCCAGCAGCTGGGACGCTTACGAGCAGTACTTC; clone_size: many; d_call: -; j_call: TRBJ2-7; v_call: TRBV7-9
cdr3_aa: CATRGRVNTEAFF; cdr3_nt: TGTGCCACCAGGGGGAGGGTTAACACTGAAGCTTTCTTT; clone_size: many; d_call: -; j_call: TRBJ1-1; v_call: TRBV24-1
cdr3_aa: CASSNRQMNTEAFF; cdr3_nt: TGTGCCAGCAGCAACCGACAGATGAACACTGAAGCTTTCTTT; clone_size: few; d_call: -; j_call: TRBJ1-1; v_call: TRBV7-2
cdr3_aa: CASSLDSLRGYTF; cdr3_nt: TGTGCCAGCAGCTTAGACAGCCTTCGAGGCTACACCTTC; clone_size: -; d_call: -; j_call: TRBJ1-2; v_call: TRBV11-2
cdr3_aa: CSARGALGFARGIQYF; cdr3_nt: TGCAGTGCTAGAGGGGCCCTGGGATTCGCACGGGGCATTCAGTACTTC; clone_size: few; d_call: -; j_call: TRBJ2-4; v_call: TRBV20-1
cdr3_aa: CASRGSYEEQYF; cdr3_nt: TGTGCCAGCAGGGGGTCCTACGAGGAGCAGTACTTC; clone_size: few; d_call: -; j_call: TRBJ2-7; v_call: TRBV27
cdr3_aa: CASSYSQTGELFF; cdr3_nt: TGTGCCAGCAGCTACAGTCAAACCGGGGAGCTGTTTTTT; clone_size: many; d_call: -; j_call: TRBJ2-2; v_call: TRBV11-2
cdr3_aa: CASSPSGGRTDTQYF; cdr3_nt: TGTGCCAGCAGCCCTAGCGGGGGTCGCACAGATACGCAGTATTTT; clone_size: -; d_call: TRBD2; j_call: TRBJ2-3; v_call: TRBV7-2
cdr3_aa: CASSGDSGAGANVLTF; cdr3_nt: TGTGCCAGCAGTGGGGACAGCGGGGCAGGGGCCAACGTCCTGACTTTC; clone_size: many; d_call: -; j_call: TRBJ2-6; v_call: TRBV6-2/TRBV6-3
cdr3_aa: CSARRSRSYNEQFF; cdr3_nt: TGCAGTGCGCGGAGGTCCCGCTCCTACAATGAGCAGTTCTTC; clone_size: few; d_call: -; j_call: TRBJ2-1; v_call: TRBV20-1
cdr3_aa: CASSIAADPNYGYTF; cdr3_nt: TGTGCCAGTAGTATCGCGGCAGATCCTAACTATGGCTACACCTTC; clone_size: -; d_call: -; j_call: TRBJ1-2; v_call: TRBV19
cdr3_aa: CASSPAGSHEQYF; cdr3_nt: TGCGCCAGCAGTCCAGCAGGGTCACACGAGCAGTACTTC; clone_size: few; d_call: -; j_call: TRBJ2-7; v_call: TRBV10-2
cdr3_aa: CASSLAGSYYGYTF; cdr3_nt: TGTGCCAGCAGTTTAGCGGGCAGCTACTATGGCTACACCTTC; clone_size: few; d_call: -; j_call: TRBJ1-2; v_call: TRBV12-3/TRBV12-4
cdr3_aa: CSVEDGLRTPGRTQYF; cdr3_nt: TGCAGCGTTGAAGACGGGCTGAGGACCCCGGGGAGGACGCAGTATTTT; clone_size: few; d_call: -; j_call: TRBJ2-3; v_call: TRBV29-1
cdr3_aa: CASSFRQGSDIQYF; cdr3_nt: TGTGCCAGCAGTTTCCGACAGGGAAGCGACATTCAGTACTTC; clone_size: few; d_call: TRBD1; j_call: TRBJ2-4; v_call: TRBV6-1
cdr3_aa: CASSQRLAGGQETQYF; cdr3_nt: TGTGCCAGCAGCCAACGTCTAGCGGGGGGGCAAGAGACCCAGTACTTC; clone_size: many; d_call: TRBD2; j_call: TRBJ2-5; v_call: TRBV3-1
cdr3_aa: CASSQTGGRETQYF; cdr3_nt: TGTGCCAGCAGTCAGACAGGGGGCCGGGAGACCCAGTACTTC; clone_size: many; d_call: TRBD1; j_call: TRBJ2-5; v_call: TRBV28
cdr3_aa: CASSPLIMNTEAFF; cdr3_nt: TGTGCCAGCAGCCCCCTAATAATGAACACTGAAGCTTTCTTT; clone_size: many; d_call: -; j_call: TRBJ1-1; v_call: TRBV6-4
cdr3_aa: CSVEDGWRDTQYF; cdr3_nt: TGCAGCGTTGAAGATGGGTGGCGGGATACGCAGTATTTT; clone_size: many; d_call: -; j_call: TRBJ2-3; v_call: TRBV29-1
cdr3_aa: CASTSAGLAYEQYF; cdr3_nt: TGTGCCAGCACCTCAGCGGGACTGGCCTACGAGCAGTACTTC; clone_size: -; d_call: TRBD2; j_call: TRBJ2-7; v_call: TRBV27
cdr3_aa: CASSRTSGASEQFF; cdr3_nt: TGTGCCAGCAGCCGGACTAGCGGGGCTTCTGAGCAGTTCTTC; clone_size: many; d_call: TRBD2; j_call: TRBJ2-1; v_call: TRBV11-2
cdr3_aa: CAIGQEDTQYF; cdr3_nt: TGTGCCATCGGGCAGGAGGATACGCAGTATTTT; clone_size: few; d_call: -; j_call: TRBJ2-3; v_call: TRBV10-3
cdr3_aa: CASRGWTSGDEQFF; cdr3_nt: TGTGCCAGCAGGGGGTGGACTAGCGGAGATGAGCAGTTCTTC; clone_size: many; d_call: TRBD2; j_call: TRBJ2-1; v_call: TRBV2